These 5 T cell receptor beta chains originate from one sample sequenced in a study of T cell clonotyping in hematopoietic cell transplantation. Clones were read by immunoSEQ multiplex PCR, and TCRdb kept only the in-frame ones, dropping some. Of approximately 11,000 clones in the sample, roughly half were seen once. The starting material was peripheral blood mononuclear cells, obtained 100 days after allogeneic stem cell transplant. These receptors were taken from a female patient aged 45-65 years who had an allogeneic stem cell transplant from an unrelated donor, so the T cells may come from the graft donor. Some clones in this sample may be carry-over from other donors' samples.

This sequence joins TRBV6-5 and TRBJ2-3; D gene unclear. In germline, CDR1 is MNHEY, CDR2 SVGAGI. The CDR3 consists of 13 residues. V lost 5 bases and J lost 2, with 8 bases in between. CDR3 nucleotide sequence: TGTGCCAGCAGTCGGGTAAACACAGATACGCAGTATTTT. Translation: CASSRVNTDTQYF.

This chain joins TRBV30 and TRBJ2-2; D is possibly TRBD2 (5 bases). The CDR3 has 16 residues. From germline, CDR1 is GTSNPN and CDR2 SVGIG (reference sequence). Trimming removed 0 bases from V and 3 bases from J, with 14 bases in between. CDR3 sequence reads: CAWSVLTAGDTGELFF. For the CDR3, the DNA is TGTGCCTGGAGTGTATTAACAGCCGGGGACACCGGGGAGCTGTTTTTT.

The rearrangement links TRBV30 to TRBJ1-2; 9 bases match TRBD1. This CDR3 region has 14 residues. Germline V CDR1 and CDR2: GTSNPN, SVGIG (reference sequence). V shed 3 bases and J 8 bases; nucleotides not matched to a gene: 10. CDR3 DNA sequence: TGTGCCTGGAGCCGGGACAGGGCTGGGGGAGGCTACACCTTC. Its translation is CAWSRDRAGGGYTF.

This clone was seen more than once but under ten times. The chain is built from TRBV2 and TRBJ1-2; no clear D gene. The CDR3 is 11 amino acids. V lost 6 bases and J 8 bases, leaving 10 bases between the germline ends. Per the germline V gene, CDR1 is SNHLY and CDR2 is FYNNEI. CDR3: CASSQGLGYTF. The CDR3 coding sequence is TGTGCCAGCAGCCAAGGGTTGGGCTACACCTTC.

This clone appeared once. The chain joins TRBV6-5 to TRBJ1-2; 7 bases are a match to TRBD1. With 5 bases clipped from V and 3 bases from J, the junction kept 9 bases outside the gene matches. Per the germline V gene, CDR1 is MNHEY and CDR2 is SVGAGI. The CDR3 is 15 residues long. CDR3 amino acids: CASSPRTGGDYGYTF. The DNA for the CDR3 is TGTGCCAGCAGTCCCCGGACAGGAGGGGACTATGGCTACACCTTC.